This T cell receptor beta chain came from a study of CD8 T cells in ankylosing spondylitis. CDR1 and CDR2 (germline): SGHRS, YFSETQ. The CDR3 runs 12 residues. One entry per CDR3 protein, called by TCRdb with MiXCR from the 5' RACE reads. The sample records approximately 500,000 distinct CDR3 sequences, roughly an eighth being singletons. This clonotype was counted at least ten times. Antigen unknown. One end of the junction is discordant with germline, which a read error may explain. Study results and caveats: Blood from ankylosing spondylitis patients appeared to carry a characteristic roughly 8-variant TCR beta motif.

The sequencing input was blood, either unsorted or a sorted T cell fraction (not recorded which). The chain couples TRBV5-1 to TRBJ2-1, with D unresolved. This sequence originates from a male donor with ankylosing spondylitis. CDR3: CASSLGSNEQFF. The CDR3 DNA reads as TGTGCCAGCAGCTTAGGATCGAATGAGCAGTTCTTC. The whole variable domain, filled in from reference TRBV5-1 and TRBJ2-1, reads KAGVTQTPRYLIKTRGQQVTLSCSPISGHRSVSWYQQTPGQGLQFLFEYFSETQRNKGNFPGRFSGRQFSNSRSEMNVSTLELGDSALYLCASSLGSNEQFFGPGTRLTVL.